The present TCR beta chain was sequenced within a study of T cells in Graves' hyperthyroidism and ophthalmopathy. TCR beta CDR3 regions were amplified from RNA transcripts. First-round RT-PCR of the TCR CDR3 relied on the HTBI primer set. TCRdb passed the multiplex PCR reads through MiXCR, listing each CDR3 protein once. Of about 380,000 distinct CDR3 sequences in the sample, approximately 17% were seen once. V lost 5 bases to trimming and J lost 4 bases; unmatched junction nucleotides: 13. This CDR3 comprises 18 residues. The sample holds a few counts of this clonotype. The sequence derives from a man younger than 35 with Graves' ophthalmopathy. The chain uses TRBV12-3 or TRBV12-4 and TRBJ2-1, with TRBD2 matching over 11 bases. Sequencing was carried out using blood. CDR3 bases: TGTGCCAGCAGTCCTGGGGTAGCGGGGGGGCGAAGGTACAATGAGCAGTTCTTC. This codes for CASSPGVAGGRRYNEQFF.